These 28 T cell receptor beta chains originate from one sample sequenced in a study of blood T cell repertoires in COVID-19 (dated by TCRdb to 2019 to 2021). The method behind the library was the immunoSEQ multiplex PCR assay. TCRdb took over this immuneACCESS table, retaining in-frame rearrangements with V and J assigned. Such tables are incomplete; in checked studies, under half of the missing clones stem from an unresolved V gene, and the remainder is unexplained. The sample table contains more than 300,000 clones; only one count was recorded for 86% of them. The top ten clonotypes cover around 1.6% of the sample. Sample: peripheral blood. These receptors all come from a woman aged 50 to 60 with acute or convalescent COVID-19.

The J gene is TRBJ2-2, the V gene TRBV7-9, with 8 bases aligning to TRBD2. The CDR3 loop spans 17 amino acids. Germline values: CDR1 SEHNR, CDR2 FQNEAQ (reference sequence). Trimming removed 1 base from V and 4 bases from J; junction bases left unmatched: 8. The CDR3 loop reads CASSLELSGGITGELFF. CDR3 coding DNA: TGTGCCAGCAGCTTAGAGCTGAGCGGGGGCATCACCGGGGAGCTGTTTTTT.

This sequence joins TRBV7-8 and TRBJ1-1, with 8 bases aligning to TRBD1. The germline V gene encodes CDR1 SGHVS and CDR2 FQNEAQ. V lost 0 bases to trimming and J lost 1 base; unmatched junction nucleotides: 13. The CDR3 runs 19 residues. The CDR3 reads CASSLARVSGGAENTEAFF. In nucleotides, the CDR3 is TGTGCCAGCAGCTTAGCTAGGGTGTCAGGGGGCGCGGAGAACACTGAAGCTTTCTTT. The full variable domain, completed using reference TRBV7-8 and TRBJ1-1, is GAGVSQSPRYKVAKRGQDVALRCDPISGHVSLFWYQQALGQGPEFLTYFQNEAQLDKSGLPSDRFFAERPEGSVSTLKIQRTQQEDSAVYLCASSLARVSGGAENTEAFFGQGTRLTVV.

This chain connects TRBV11-3 to TRBJ2-2; D not resolved. This CDR3 region has 16 residues. Trimming pared 2 bases from V and 1 base from J, leaving 11 bases between. The germline CDR1 and CDR2 sequences are SGHNT and YENEEA. The CDR3 sequence is CASSLYNIQNTGELFF. As DNA, the CDR3 is TGTGCCAGCAGCTTATACAACATACAGAACACCGGGGAGCTGTTTTTT.

The chain combines TRBV18 with TRBJ1-5; possibly TRBD1 for D (5 bases). The CDR3 length is 18 residues. Trimming took 4 bases from V and 0 from J, leaving 19 bases between them. Germline values: CDR1 KGHSH, CDR2 LQKENI. The CDR3 region has the DNA TGTGCCAGCTCACAAACGACAGATACTGCCTATAGCAATCAGCCCCAGCATTTT. This sequence encodes CASSQTTDTAYSNQPQHF.

This clone has only one observation. The genes are TRBV9 and TRBJ2-3; 7 bases align to TRBD2. J gave up 8 bases and V 3 bases, and 6 bases lay outside the gene matches. Germline CDR1 SGDLS, CDR2 YYNGEE. The CDR3 runs 13 residues. The CDR3, as DNA: TGTGCCAGCAGCGAGGACCCGGGAGGTACGCAGTATTTT. Protein sequence: CASSEDPGGTQYF.

The rearrangement uses TRBV6-2 or TRBV6-3 and TRBJ1-2, with 11 bases identical to TRBD1. There are 18 residues in the CDR3. The germline V gene encodes CDR1 MNHEY and CDR2 SVGEGT. The junction had 16 bases not matched to a gene; V was cut back by 6 bases and J by 4 bases. The CDR3 DNA sequence: TGTGCCAGCAGCGCGGGGACAGGGGGACTCCCCTTACTCTATGGCTACACCTTC. This encodes CASSAGTGGLPLLYGYTF.

This clone has a single count. The genes are TRBV5-6 and TRBJ1-2; 11 bases align to TRBD1. Germline trimming cut 5 bases from V and 4 bases from J; bases unmatched to any gene: 7. The CDR3 has 15 residues. Germline CDR1 is SGHDT and CDR2 is YYEEEE. The CDR3 reads CASSRTGGAGYGYTF. DNA for the CDR3: TGTGCCAGCAGTCGGACAGGGGGCGCGGGCTATGGCTACACCTTC.

The rearrangement uses TRBV19 and TRBJ1-1; no definite D call. V lost 5 bases to trimming and J lost 6 bases, with 22 bases between them. CDR1 is LNHDA and CDR2 is SQIVND in the germline V gene (reference sequence). The CDR3 has 16 residues. CDR3 bases: TGTGCCAGTAGTGTCTATTTTAGTGGGCGCCCCGCTGAAGCTTTCTTT. Protein product: CASSVYFSGRPAEAFF. The variable domain in full, completed from reference TRBV19 and TRBJ1-1, reads DGGITQSPKYLFRKEGQNVTLSCEQNLNHDAMYWYRQDPGQGLRLIYYSQIVNDFQKGDIAEGYSVSREKKESFPLTVTSAQKNPTAFYLCASSVYFSGRPAEAFFGQGTRLTVV.

The chain couples TRBV5-4 to TRBJ2-7; 9 bases agree with TRBD1. Germline values: CDR1 SGHNT, CDR2 YYREEE (reference sequence). The CDR3 loop spans 15 amino acids. V shed 4 bases and J 2 bases; nucleotides not matched to a gene: 7. CDR3 region: CASSLPGQGTYEQYF. The CDR3 nucleotides are TGTGCCAGCAGCCTACCGGGACAGGGAACCTACGAGCAGTACTTC.

This sequence joins TRBV27 and TRBJ2-7; the match to TRBD1 covers 7 bases. Germline V gene lookup returns CDR1 MNHEY and CDR2 SMNVEV (reference sequence). After removal of 5 bases from V and 6 bases from J, the junction contained 10 bases not matched to a gene. The CDR3 extends over 14 amino acids. The CDR3: CASSGLTGVGEQYF. CDR3 DNA: TGTGCCAGCAGTGGTCTAACAGGGGTCGGCGAGCAGTACTTC.

V is TRBV28 and J is TRBJ1-2; D gene ambiguous. CDR3 length: 12 residues. Between the trimmed V and J ends, which lost 8 bases and 4 bases, there was a span of 11 bases. The germline gives CDR1 MDHEN, CDR2 SYDVKM. The CDR3, as DNA: TGTGCCAGCTTGGAGGAGGTCTATGGCTACACCTTC. As protein: CASLEEVYGYTF.

The chain links TRBV5-6 to TRBJ1-5, with D uncertain. The CDR3 runs to 15 residues. Germline lookup yields CDR1 SGHDT and CDR2 YYEEEE. The germline V and J ends were trimmed by 0 bases and 0 bases, with 7 bases remaining between them. CDR3 amino acids: CASSLGDSSNQPQHF. The CDR3 DNA is TGTGCCAGCAGCTTGGGAGATTCTAGCAATCAGCCCCAGCATTTT.

A few counts support this clone. CDR3 bases: TGTGCCAGCAGCTTAATGTCGGCCGGGGAGCTGTTTTTT. Its protein is CASSLMSAGELFF. The chain is built from TRBV11-3 and TRBJ2-2, with D unclear. V lost 2 bases to trimming and J lost 6 bases, with 7 bases between them. Germline CDR1 SGHNT, CDR2 YENEEA. The CDR3 covers 13 residues.

The chain links TRBV5-4 to TRBJ2-7; TRBD2 matches 9 bases. The germline CDR1 and CDR2 sequences are SGHNT and YYREEE (reference sequence). With V trimmed by 3 bases and J by 3 bases, 7 bases remained unmatched. The CDR3 totals 15 residues. CDR3 nucleotides: TGTGCCAGCAGCTACAGGGCGGGAGGGAACTACGAGCAGTACTTC. It specifies CASSYRAGGNYEQYF. The whole variable domain, remainder taken from reference TRBV5-4 and TRBJ2-7, is ETGVTQSPTHLIKTRGQQVTLRCSSQSGHNTVSWYQQALGQGPQFIFQYYREEENGRGNFPPRFSGLQFPNYSSELNVNALELDDSALYLCASSYRAGGNYEQYFGPGTRLTVT.

The V call is TRBV29-1, the J call TRBJ2-7, with 8 bases fitting TRBD1. CDR3 length equals 12 residues. Germline V lookup: CDR1 SQVTM, CDR2 ANQGSEA. With 6 bases clipped from V and 2 bases from J, the junction kept 3 bases outside the gene matches. The CDR3 nucleotides read TGCAGCGTGACAGGGGATACCTACGAGCAGTACTTC. Its protein is CSVTGDTYEQYF.

The rearrangement joins TRBV29-1 to TRBJ2-1; TRBD1 matches 10 bases. Trimming cost V 1 base and J 10 bases; bases outside gene matches: 4. Germline loops: CDR1 SQVTM, CDR2 ANQGSEA. This CDR3 has 13 residues. The CDR3 nucleotides are TGCAGCGTTGAAGGGACAGGGGGACGGGAGCAGTTCTTC. Translating it yields CSVEGTGGREQFF.

J is TRBJ1-2 and V is TRBV14, with 7 bases that match TRBD1. V shed 3 bases and J 7 bases; nucleotides not matched to a gene: 5. This CDR3 contains 13 residues. CDR1 is SGHDN and CDR2 is FVKESK in the germline V gene. The CDR3 DNA is TGTGCCAGCAGCCAGAGACAGGGTTTTGGCTACACCTTC. Its translation: CASSQRQGFGYTF.

This clone was observed a handful of times. The rearrangement uses TRBV28 and TRBJ1-5; maybe TRBD1 (6 bases). The germline V gene encodes CDR1 MDHEN and CDR2 SYDVKM. The V end lost 4 bases, the J end lost 1 base, and 17 bases lay between the germline ends. This CDR3 has 17 residues. CDR3 nucleotide sequence: TGTGCCAGCAGTTCTCAGGGGTTGAAGAGCAGCAATCAGCCCCAGCATTTT. This encodes CASSSQGLKSSNQPQHF.

The V call is TRBV7-9, the J call TRBJ1-4; TRBD1 aligns across 8 bases. This CDR3 region has 13 residues. V was pared by 9 bases and J by 4 bases, with 4 bases of the junction left unmatched. In germline, CDR1 is SEHNR, CDR2 FQNEAQ (reference sequence). The DNA for the CDR3 is TGTGCCAGTCGACAGGGGTATAATGAAAAACTGTTTTTT. Translated: CASRQGYNEKLFF.

The chain combines TRBV5-1 with TRBJ2-7, with 11 positions matching TRBD2. The germline V gene has CDR1 SGHRS and CDR2 YFSETQ. V lost 3 bases and J lost 3; bases outside the gene matches: 2. The length of the CDR3 is 14 residues. CDR3 in amino acids: CASSSGLADYEQYF. The CDR3 DNA sequence: TGCGCCAGCAGCTCGGGACTAGCGGACTACGAGCAGTACTTC.

The chain employs TRBV11-2 and TRBJ1-6, with 8 bases that match TRBD1. CDR3 length: 15 amino acids. V gave up 3 bases and J gave up 3 bases; unmatched junction bases: 1. Per the germline V gene, CDR1 is SGHAT and CDR2 is FQNNGV. DNA of the CDR3: TGTGCCAGCAGCTTGGGGACAGGCTATAATTCACCCCTCCACTTT. Encoded protein: CASSLGTGYNSPLHF.

This chain connects TRBV7-9 to TRBJ2-1; D not resolved. Between the trimmed V and J ends, which lost 10 bases and 7 bases, there was a span of 8 bases. The CDR3 has 10 residues. The germline gives CDR1 SEHNR, CDR2 FQNEAQ (reference sequence). CDR3 region: CATAWNEQFF. CDR3 nucleotide sequence: TGTGCCACTGCGTGGAATGAGCAGTTCTTC.

In its sample, this clone was seen a few times. The chain couples TRBV7-2 to TRBJ1-3; D unclear. This CDR3 contains 16 residues. V lost 0 bases and J 2 bases, leaving 11 bases between the germline ends. Germline CDR1 SGHTA, CDR2 FQGNSA. The DNA of the CDR3 is TGTGCCAGCAGCTTAGCGATGGGAGCAGCTGGAAACACCATATATTTT. It encodes CASSLAMGAAGNTIYF.

The J gene is TRBJ1-4, the V gene TRBV4-1; TRBD1 aligns across 9 bases. Trimming took 4 bases from V and 4 from J; bases not matched to a gene: 7. The CDR3 extends over 16 amino acids. Germline V gene sequence: CDR1 MGHRA, CDR2 YSYEKL. CDR3 bases: TGCGCCAGCAGCCCCACTACAGGGGGCTATAATGAAAAACTGTTTTTT. This sequence encodes CASSPTTGGYNEKLFF.

This chain joins TRBV6-1 and TRBJ2-7; 11 nucleotides match TRBD1. Looked up from germline, CDR1 is MNHNS and CDR2 is SASEGT. V lost 4 bases and J lost 2; bases outside the gene matches: 10. The CDR3 loop spans 17 amino acids. In nucleotides, the CDR3 is TGTGCCAGCAGTGGTGCCCTCGGGACAGGGGGAACCTACGAGCAGTACTTC. Its protein product is CASSGALGTGGTYEQYF.

This chain joins TRBV2 and TRBJ1-1; the match to TRBD1 covers 11 bases. The length of the CDR3 is 13 residues. From germline, CDR1 is SNHLY and CDR2 FYNNEI. Trimming at V came to 6 bases and at J to 6 bases, leaving 3 bases not matched to a gene. This chain's CDR3 is CASRGQGDAEAFF. DNA of the CDR3: TGTGCCAGCAGGGGACAGGGGGATGCTGAAGCTTTCTTT.

This clone was detected a few times. The V and J genes are TRBV2 and TRBJ2-7, with 7 positions matching TRBD2. The CDR3 sequence is 13 residues long. The ends lost 4 bases at V and 3 bases at J; junction bases unmatched: 3. Germline V lookup: CDR1 SNHLY, CDR2 FYNNEI. The CDR3 sequence: CASSVTSVYEQYF. CDR3 coding DNA: TGTGCCAGCAGTGTAACTAGCGTCTACGAGCAGTACTTC.

The V gene is TRBV10-3, the J gene TRBJ1-2; a weak D match, TRBD1 (5 bases). V was shortened by 11 bases and J by 4 bases, with 17 bases between the two germline ends. CDR1 ENHRY and CDR2 SYGVKD come from the germline V gene. This CDR3 comprises 13 residues. CDR3 nucleotides: TGTGCCGTCACAAGAGGGGAGGCCTATGGCTACACCTTC. Its protein product is CAVTRGEAYGYTF.